The rows below give T cell receptor beta chains drawn from one sample of a study of shared clonotypes between healthy human individuals. The data were produced by immunoSEQ multiplex PCR, yet TCRdb's version contains in-frame clones alone and is incomplete. The sample yields 1.5 million to 1.9 million clones, 95% to 99% seen once. Material: naive CD4+ T cells sorted from blood. The origin of the receptors is a man aged 25-45 years in good health. CDR3s include the opening cysteine and the closing phenylalanine or tryptophan. The D gene is left open where the match is weak. The size of a clone is reported for some rows only, either as once, few or many, or as a class for expanded clones.

size	V	D	length	J	DNA	CDR3
NA	TRBV21-1	NA	15	TRBJ2-7	TGTGCCAGCGTCTATCCGAGGGGGGACATCTACGAGCAGTACTTC	CASVYPRGDIYEQYF
NA	TRBV5-5	TRBD2	14	TRBJ2-7	TGTGCCAGCAGCTTGTGGACTAGCGGGAGCGAGCAGTACTTC	CASSLWTSGSEQYF
NA	TRBV5-1	NA	16	TRBJ2-2	TGCGCCAGCAGCTTGGAGGATCCGTTTTCCACCGGGGAGCTGTTTTTT	CASSLEDPFSTGELFF
NA	TRBV30	NA	13	TRBJ1-3	TGTGCCTGGGGGGCGAGTTTAGGAAACACCATATATTTT	CAWGASLGNTIYF
NA	TRBV5-1	NA	13	TRBJ2-3	TGCGCCAGCAGCCTTCTAGTACGAGATACGCAGTATTTT	CASSLLVRDTQYF
many	TRBV28	NA	15	TRBJ2-2	TGTGCCAGCAGTCCCGGGTCTTCCTACACCGGGGAGCTGTTTTTT	CASSPGSSYTGELFF
NA	TRBV7-6	NA	13	TRBJ2-1	TGTGCCAGCAGCGGTACTAGCAGCCATGAGCAGTTCTTC	CASSGTSSHEQFF
NA	TRBV5-4	NA	14	TRBJ2-7	TGTGCCAGCAGCTTGGAACCGAGAGGGTACGAGCAGTACTTC	CASSLEPRGYEQYF
NA	TRBV5-1	NA	16	TRBJ1-1	TGCGCCAGCAGCACCATTCAACAGGGTATAAGCACTGAAGCTTTCTTT	CASSTIQQGISTEAFF
NA	TRBV9	NA	16	TRBJ2-2	TGTGCCAGCAGCGTATCGAACAGGATGAACACCGGGGAGCTGTTTTTT	CASSVSNRMNTGELFF
NA	TRBV5-1	NA	16	TRBJ2-2	TGCGCCAGCAAAATCACAGGTAGTATGAACACCGGGGAGCTGTTTTTT	CASKITGSMNTGELFF
NA	TRBV7-4	TRBD1	14	TRBJ2-7	TGTGCCAGCAGCTCCTCCAGGGGGCTGGGCGAGCAGTACTTC	CASSSSRGLGEQYF
NA	TRBV5-4	NA	14	TRBJ2-7	TGTGCCAGCAGCCCGCGCGGGGAGTTATACGAGCAGTACTTC	CASSPRGELYEQYF
NA	TRBV28	NA	13	TRBJ1-4	TGTGCCTGCCTGGGGGGTCGAAATGAAAAACTGTTTTTT	CACLGGRNEKLFF
NA	TRBV28	NA	10	TRBJ1-5	TGTGCCAGCCACAATCAGCCCCAGCATTTT	CASHNQPQHF
once	TRBV6-5	NA	11	TRBJ2-5	TGTGCCAGCGGGCCGGGAGAGACCCAGTACTTC	CASGPGETQYF
NA	TRBV5-1	NA	13	TRBJ1-2	TGCGCCAGCAGCTTGACAGGAGATCGGGGCTACACCTTC	CASSLTGDRGYTF
NA	TRBV18	NA	13	TRBJ2-5	TGTGCCAGCTCACCACCCCCACAAGAGACCCAGTACTTC	CASSPPPQETQYF
NA	TRBV2	NA	10	TRBJ2-3	TGTGCGGGTGGCACAGATACGCAGTATTTT	CAGGTDTQYF
NA	TRBV4-3	TRBD2	18	TRBJ2-2	TGCGCCAGCAGCCAAGATTTGGGAGGACTAGCGGGTACCGGGGAGCTGTTTTTT	CASSQDLGGLAGTGELFF
NA	TRBV6-6	NA	15	TRBJ1-1	TGTGCCAGCAGTTACTCTTCGGGGGGAAGGACTGAAGCTTTCTTT	CASSYSSGGRTEAFF
NA	TRBV28	TRBD1	16	TRBJ2-1	TGTGCCAGCAGTTCTCCATTCGGGACAGGGTCGAACGAGCAGTTCTTC	CASSSPFGTGSNEQFF
NA	TRBV5-1	TRBD2	15	TRBJ2-1	TGCGCCAGCAGCTCAGGACTAGCGGGAGTTAATGAGCAGTTCTTC	CASSSGLAGVNEQFF
NA	TRBV7-6	NA	16	TRBJ2-2	TGTGCCAGCAGCTTAGTCAGGGCTGGGGACACCGGGGAGCTGTTTTTT	CASSLVRAGDTGELFF
NA	TRBV11-3	TRBD2	18	TRBJ2-2	TGTGCCAGCAGCTTAGTTGGGACTAGCGGAGGAAGGACCGGGGAGCTGTTTTTT	CASSLVGTSGGRTGELFF
NA	TRBV14	NA	15	TRBJ2-5	TGTGCCAGCAGCCCCGGTCGTCGGATACAAGAGACCCAGTACTTC	CASSPGRRIQETQYF
NA	TRBV11-2	TRBD2	15	TRBJ2-1	TGTGCCAGCAGCTTAGGGACTAGCGTGGTCAATGAGCAGTTCTTC	CASSLGTSVVNEQFF
once	TRBV5-1	NA	18	TRBJ1-5	TGCGCCAGCAGCACGGACCCCCTCGACAGACATAGCAATCAGCCCCAGCATTTT	CASSTDPLDRHSNQPQHF
NA	TRBV7-2	TRBD2	14	TRBJ2-1	TGTGCCAGCAGCCCCGGGACTACCTACAATGAGCAGTTCTTC	CASSPGTTYNEQFF
NA	TRBV25-1	NA	12	TRBJ2-7	TGTGCCAGCAGTTCACAGGGGGGGGAGCAGTACTTC	CASSSQGGEQYF
NA	TRBV6-1	NA	16	TRBJ2-3	TGTGCCAGCAGTGGCAGGGGGGTTGGTGGCACAGATACGCAGTATTTT	CASSGRGVGGTDTQYF
NA	TRBV18	TRBD1	14	TRBJ2-3	TGTGCCAGCTCACCGACAGGGGGCGCAGATACGCAGTATTTT	CASSPTGGADTQYF
NA	TRBV5-4	NA	14	TRBJ2-2	TGTGCCAGCAGCCATAGCGGGAACACCGGGGAGCTGTTTTTT	CASSHSGNTGELFF
NA	TRBV30	TRBD1	14	TRBJ1-1	TGTGCCTGGAGTGAGACAGGGTGGCACACTGAAGCTTTCTTT	CAWSETGWHTEAFF
NA	TRBV28	NA	14	TRBJ2-7	TGTGCCAGCATGACGGGGACGGGGGCTTACAAGCAGTACTTC	CASMTGTGAYKQYF
once	TRBV6-1	NA	15	TRBJ1-1	TGTGCTACCCGAGGAGGGGTTTGGGTGAACACTGAAGCTTTCTTT	CATRGGVWVNTEAFF
NA	TRBV5-1	NA	13	TRBJ1-1	TGCGCCAGCAGCTCCACAGGGAACACTGAAGCTTTCTTT	CASSSTGNTEAFF
NA	TRBV13	NA	17	TRBJ2-5	TGTGCCAGCAGCTCCGCCCAGGGGTCAAGTTACGCAGAGACCCAGTACTTC	CASSSAQGSSYAETQYF
NA	TRBV11-2	TRBD1	16	TRBJ2-7	TGTGCCAGCAGCCGATCAAGCCGGGACAGGGGCTACGAGCAGTACTTC	CASSRSSRDRGYEQYF
NA	TRBV5-1	NA	15	TRBJ2-1	TGCGCCAGCAGCTTAGCGGCGAGCTCCTACAATGAGCAGTTCTTC	CASSLAASSYNEQFF
NA	TRBV18	NA	16	TRBJ2-7	TGTGCCAGCTCACCATCTAAAAGGAGCGCCTTCTACGAGCAGTACTTC	CASSPSKRSAFYEQYF
NA	TRBV4-2	TRBD1	14	TRBJ1-2	TGTGCCAGCAGCCACACCGGACAGGGCTATGGCTACACCTTC	CASSHTGQGYGYTF
NA	TRBV5-7	NA	16	TRBJ1-5	TGTGCCAGCAGCCCATACCAGGGGCTGGGCAATCAGCCCCAGCATTTT	CASSPYQGLGNQPQHF
NA	TRBV29-1	TRBD2	14	TRBJ2-1	TGCAGCGTTGAACCGGGAGGTACCTACAATGAGCAGTTCTTC	CSVEPGGTYNEQFF
NA	TRBV5-1	TRBD2	15	TRBJ2-3	TGCGCCAGCACCCCCCCCGGCGGGGGAGGAGATACGCAGTATTTT	CASTPPGGGGDTQYF
NA	TRBV15	TRBD1	14	TRBJ2-7	TGTGCCACCAGGTTGGACAGGGTCTCCTACGAGCAGTACTTC	CATRLDRVSYEQYF
NA	TRBV20-1	NA	11	TRBJ2-7	TGCAGTGCCGACGGGACTTGGGAGCAGTACTTC	CSADGTWEQYF
NA	TRBV19	NA	13	TRBJ2-2	TGTGCCAGTACGGGGGCGAACACCGGGGAGCTGTTTTTT	CASTGANTGELFF
NA	TRBV15	TRBD1	14	TRBJ2-1	TGTGCCACCATAGCCGGGACAGAATACAATGAGCAGTTCTTC	CATIAGTEYNEQFF
NA	TRBV5-1	TRBD2	16	TRBJ2-2	TGCGCCAGCAGCCCCCGACTAGCGGGAGAGGCCGGGGAGCTGTTTTTT	CASSPRLAGEAGELFF